This TCR beta chain comes out of a study of beta chain features in type 1 diabetes. All of the isolated RNA was reverse transcribed, so expressed TCRB transcripts were sequenced. Data came from immunoSEQ multiplex PCR; TCRdb stores just in-frame clones and leaves some out. The sample records fewer than 900,000 clones, 17% being singletons. Germline-derived CDR1 and CDR2 are LGHNA and YNFKEQ. The V and J ends lost 1 base and 5 bases, in that order; junction bases with no gene match: 7. This CDR3 comprises 16 residues. The chain combines TRBV4-2 with TRBJ2-3; 9 bases map to TRBD1. Input material: naive CD4+ T cells from blood. This receptor was identified in a woman between 18 and 29 years old in good health. The CDR3 loop is CASSQGGGQGRDTQYF. The CDR3 DNA reads TGTGCCAGCAGCCAAGGCGGAGGACAGGGGAGAGATACGCAGTATTTT.